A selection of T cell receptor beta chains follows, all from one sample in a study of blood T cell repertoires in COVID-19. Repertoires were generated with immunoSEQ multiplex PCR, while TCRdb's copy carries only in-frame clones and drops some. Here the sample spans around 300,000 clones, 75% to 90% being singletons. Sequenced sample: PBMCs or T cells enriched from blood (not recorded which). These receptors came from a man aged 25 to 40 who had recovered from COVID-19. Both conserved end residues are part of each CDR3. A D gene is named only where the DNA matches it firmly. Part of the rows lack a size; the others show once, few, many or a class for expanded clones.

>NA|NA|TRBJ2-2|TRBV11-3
CASSLGSGLTGELFF
TGTGCCAGCAGCTTAGGCTCAGGGTTAACCGGGGAGCTGTTTTTT
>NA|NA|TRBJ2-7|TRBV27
CASSLDGVGIYEQYF
TGTGCCAGCAGTTTAGACGGGGTGGGGATCTACGAGCAGTACTTC
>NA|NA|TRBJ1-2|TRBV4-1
CASSQEEGSGQLYGYTF
TGCGCCAGCAGCCAAGAGGAAGGGTCAGGACAGCTCTATGGCTACACCTTC
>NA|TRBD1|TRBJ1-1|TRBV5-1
CASSPWTGGPEAFF
TGCGCCAGCAGCCCCTGGACAGGGGGGCCTGAAGCTTTCTTT
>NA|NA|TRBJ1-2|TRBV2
CASRPGESSYGYTF
TGTGCCAGCAGACCAGGGGAATCGAGCTATGGCTACACCTTC
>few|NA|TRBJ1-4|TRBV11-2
CASSLKGANEKLFF
TGTGCCAGCAGCTTAAAGGGGGCTAATGAAAAACTGTTTTTT
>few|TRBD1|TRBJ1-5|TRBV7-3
CASSPSGGNRNQPQHF
TGTGCCAGCAGCCCCTCAGGGGGAAATAGGAATCAGCCCCAGCATTTT
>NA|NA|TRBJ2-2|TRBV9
CASSVGRGLGNTGELFF
TGTGCCAGCAGCGTAGGGAGGGGGCTGGGAAACACCGGGGAGCTGTTTTTT
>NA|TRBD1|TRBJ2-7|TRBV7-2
CASSKSGVWTGGYEQYF
TGTGCCAGCAGCAAAAGCGGAGTTTGGACAGGGGGCTACGAGCAGTACTTC
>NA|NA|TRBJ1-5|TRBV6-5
CASRQGKNSNQPQHF
TGTGCCAGCAGACAGGGCAAAAATAGCAATCAGCCCCAGCATTTT